This T cell receptor beta chain was documented in a study of monozygotic twins with inflammatory bowel disease. Through template switching, UMIs that included a 6-nucleotide sample barcode were added. TCRdb re-called the 5' RACE reads and shows each CDR3 protein once, DNA omitted. The sample features around 200,000 distinct CDR3 sequences, with approximately 1.6% in its top ten. Collection of an approximately 2.6 ml blood sample took place per donor. The CDR3 has 14 residues. Germline-derived CDR1 and CDR2 are MNHNS and SASEGT. Material: blood. The chain combines TRBV6-1 with TRBJ2-7; no DNA is available, so the TRBD2 call from TCRdb remains unchecked. The source of this sequence is a human donor with ulcerative colitis or Crohn's disease, or a healthy co-twin of an affected twin (not recorded which). The chain's CDR3 is CASSELGLSYEQYF.